One sample yielded the 13 T cell receptor beta chains listed below, sequenced in a study of technical replicates of blood from several donors. This table comes from immunoSEQ multiplex PCR, and its TCRdb copy is limited to in-frame clones, with some not included. The data contain 70,000 to 85,000 clones, less than 97% of them singletons. The sample consisted of T cells isolated from PBMCs. These TCRs come from a human donor in good health.

The chain carries TRBV21-1 and TRBJ1-5; the D call TRBD1 from the table was never checked on the DNA. TRBV21-1 is deemed a pseudogene. The CDR3 is 18 residues long. The CDR3 nucleotides are TGTGCCAGCAGCAAAGCTAGGGACAGCTTAAATAGCAATCAGCCCCAGCATTTT. It yields the protein CASSKARDSLNSNQPQHF.

The V and J genes are TRBV9 and TRBJ2-7; a possible D gene is TRBD1 (6 bases). This CDR3 has 15 residues. The germline V gene encodes CDR1 SGDLS and CDR2 YYNGEE. V lost 0 bases to trimming and J lost 3 bases, with 13 bases between them. Here the CDR3 DNA reads TGTGCCAGCAGCGTAGATGTGGGGGCTTACTACGAGCAGTACTTC. Translated: CASSVDVGAYYEQYF.

This chain connects TRBV27 to TRBJ1-1, with D maybe TRBD1 (5 bases). Trimming took 10 bases from V and 1 from J, leaving 19 bases between them. The CDR3 has 15 amino acids. CDR1 MNHEY and CDR2 SMNVEV come from the germline V gene (reference sequence). CDR3 in DNA: TGTGCCACGGCTAGGGGCCAAACCGGGAACACTGAAGCTTTCTTT. It is translated as CATARGQTGNTEAFF.

This chain links TRBV2 with TRBJ1-5; the D gene is possibly TRBD1 (5 bases). Germline CDR1 reads SNHLY; CDR2 reads FYNNEI. The CDR3 length is 13 residues. Trimming removed 4 bases at V and 11 bases at J, with 15 bases between. The CDR3 here is CASSGQTLESQHF. The CDR3 coding sequence is TGTGCCAGCAGTGGACAGACTTTGGAGTCCCAGCATTTT.

The chain has TRBV18 and TRBJ1-2; TRBD1 agrees at 7 bases. The CDR3 is 16 amino acids. The V segment lost 0 bases and the J segment 6 bases; nucleotides outside the gene matches: 10. Germline CDR1 KGHSH, CDR2 LQKENI. This CDR3 reads CASSPPNRSGGDGYTF. In DNA, the CDR3 is TGTGCCAGCTCACCACCGAATCGTTCAGGGGGAGATGGCTACACCTTC.

V gene TRBV19 combines with J gene TRBJ2-7; the match to TRBD2 covers 12 bases. This CDR3 spans 15 amino acids. Germline V CDR1 and CDR2: LNHDA, SQIVND (reference sequence). Trimming removed 3 bases from V and 3 bases from J; junction bases left unmatched: 3. DNA for the CDR3: TGTGCCAGTAGTATGACTAGCGGGAGTGGCTACGAGCAGTACTTC. This gives the protein CASSMTSGSGYEQYF.

This sequence joins TRBV9 and TRBJ1-4; D unclear. The CDR3 spans 13 residues. The V end lost 3 bases, the J end lost 0 bases, and 3 bases lay between the germline ends. The germline V gene encodes CDR1 SGDLS and CDR2 YYNGEE. CDR3 region: CASSAATNEKLFF. DNA of the CDR3: TGTGCCAGCAGCGCCGCAACTAATGAAAAACTGTTTTTT.

The J gene is TRBJ2-3, the V gene TRBV28; 9 nucleotides line up with TRBD2. Germline CDR1 and CDR2: MDHEN and SYDVKM. This CDR3 is built from 15 residues. V shed 3 bases and J 2 bases; nucleotides not matched to a gene: 3. CDR3 region: CASSLGGRVTDTQYF. In DNA, the CDR3 is TGTGCCAGCAGTTTGGGCGGGAGGGTCACAGATACGCAGTATTTT.

This clone was seen a single time. The chain carries TRBV11-2 and TRBJ2-5; tentative D call: TRBD2 (5 bases). The CDR3 sequence is 15 residues long. Trimming cost V 5 bases and J 9 bases, with 22 bases left between them. The germline V gene has CDR1 SGHAT and CDR2 FQNNGV. In nucleotides, the CDR3 is TGTGCCAGCAGCCCGACTACGTTTGAACCACCGGCCCAGTACTTC. Translation: CASSPTTFEPPAQYF.

This chain uses TRBV29-1 with TRBJ2-4, with D tentatively TRBD1 (5 bases). CDR3 size: 15 residues. Trimming stripped 6 bases from V and 1 base from J, with 16 bases between. Germline values: CDR1 SQVTM, CDR2 ANQGSEA. In nucleotides, the CDR3 is TGCAGCGTATCCCCTCCCGCAGGGGCCAAAAACATTCAGTACTTC. Translating it yields CSVSPPAGAKNIQYF. The full variable domain, its missing parts supplied by reference TRBV29-1 and TRBJ2-4, is SAVISQKPSRDICQRGTSLTIQCQVDSQVTMMFWYRQQPGQSLTLIATANQGSEATYESGFVIDKFPISRPNLTFSTLTVSNMSPEDSSIYLCSVSPPAGAKNIQYFGAGTRLSVL.

V gene TRBV5-1 combines with J gene TRBJ1-4; the match to TRBD1 covers 11 bases. After removal of 4 bases from V and 8 bases from J, the junction contained 4 bases not matched to a gene. This CDR3 comprises 14 residues. Germline V gene data show CDR1 as SGHRS and CDR2 as YFSETQ. Written as DNA, the CDR3 is TGCGCCAGCAGCCCGGGACAGGGGGAAGAAAAACTGTTTTTT. Translation gives CASSPGQGEEKLFF. Combining the CDR3 with reference TRBV5-1 and TRBJ1-4 gives the whole variable domain KAGVTQTPRYLIKTRGQQVTLSCSPISGHRSVSWYQQTPGQGLQFLFEYFSETQRNKGNFPGRFSGRQFSNSRSEMNVSTLELGDSALYLCASSPGQGEEKLFFGSGTQLSVL.

V usage is TRBV10-2 and J usage is TRBJ1-2; possibly TRBD1 for D (6 bases). Looked up from germline, CDR1 is WSHSY and CDR2 is SAAADI. The V gene lost 5 bases and the J gene lost 7 bases, with 20 bases spanning the gap. This CDR3 contains 15 residues. CDR3 amino acids: CASSPQAPGGGGYTF. The CDR3 region has the DNA TGCGCCAGCAGTCCCCAGGCCCCGGGAGGGGGTGGCTACACCTTC.

The CDR3 DNA reads as TGTGCCAGCATGGGCCTGAACACTGAAGCTTTCTTT. It specifies CASMGLNTEAFF. The J gene is TRBJ1-1, the V gene TRBV27; D is undetermined. The CDR3 sequence is 12 residues long. Germline CDR1 MNHEY, CDR2 SMNVEV (reference sequence). The V end lost 7 bases, the J end lost 0 bases, and 6 bases lay between the germline ends.